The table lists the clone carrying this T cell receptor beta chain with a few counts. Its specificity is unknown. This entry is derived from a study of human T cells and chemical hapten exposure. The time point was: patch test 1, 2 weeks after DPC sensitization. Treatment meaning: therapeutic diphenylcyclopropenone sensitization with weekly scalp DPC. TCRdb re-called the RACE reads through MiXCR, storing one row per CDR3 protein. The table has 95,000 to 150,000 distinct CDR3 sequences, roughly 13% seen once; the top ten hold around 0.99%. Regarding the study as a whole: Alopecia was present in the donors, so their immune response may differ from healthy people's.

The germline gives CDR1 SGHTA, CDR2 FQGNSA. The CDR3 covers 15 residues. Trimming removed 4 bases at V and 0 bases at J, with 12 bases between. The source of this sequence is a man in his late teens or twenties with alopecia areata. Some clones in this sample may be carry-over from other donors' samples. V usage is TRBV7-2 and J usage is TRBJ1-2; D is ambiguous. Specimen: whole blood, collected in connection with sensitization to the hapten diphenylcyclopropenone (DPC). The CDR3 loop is CASSSRSGANYGYTF. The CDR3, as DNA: TGTGCCAGCAGCTCCAGAAGTGGCGCTAACTATGGCTACACCTTC. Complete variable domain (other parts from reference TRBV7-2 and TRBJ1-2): GAGVSQSPSNKVTEKGKDVELRCDPISGHTALYWYRQSLGQGLEFLIYFQGNSAPDKSGLPSDRFSAERTGGSVSTLTIQRTQQEDSAVYLCASSSRSGANYGYTFGSGTRLTVV.